A selection of T cell receptor beta chains follows, all from one sample in a study of blood T cell repertoires in COVID-19. TCRdb keeps only in-frame clones here, not all; method: immunoSEQ multiplex PCR. The sample lists 40,000 or so clones; 85% were seen once. Material for sequencing was peripheral blood. These receptors were collected from a human donor in a cohort sampled during active COVID-19. The CDR3 runs from the conserved cysteine through the conserved F or W. Fields, in order: V gene, J gene, D gene, clone size, CDR3 DNA, CDR3 protein. D genes are given only for firm matches. The size entry is marked missing in some rows and otherwise reads once, few, many or a size class.

v_gene: TRBV18
j_gene: TRBJ2-5
d_gene: -
abundance: -
CDR3nt: TGTGCCAGCTCACCGGGACTGGACAAAAAGACCCAGTACTTC
CDR3aa: CASSPGLDKKTQYF

v_gene: TRBV12-3/TRBV12-4
j_gene: TRBJ1-5
d_gene: -
abundance: few
CDR3nt: TGTGCCAGCAGCTTAAGCATTCAGCCCCAGCATTTT
CDR3aa: CASSLSIQPQHF

v_gene: TRBV29-1
j_gene: TRBJ2-3
d_gene: TRBD2
abundance: -
CDR3nt: TGCAGCGCAACCACGAGCGGGGGGGCAGCAGATACGCAGTATTTT
CDR3aa: CSATTSGGAADTQYF

v_gene: TRBV7-2
j_gene: TRBJ2-2
d_gene: -
abundance: -
CDR3nt: TGTGCCAGCAGCTTTGGGCAGGGAATGTTCGGGGAGCTGTTTTTT
CDR3aa: CASSFGQGMFGELFF

v_gene: TRBV11-3
j_gene: TRBJ2-5
d_gene: TRBD2
abundance: -
CDR3nt: TGTGCCAGCAGCTGGACTAGCGGGGCCCAAGAGACCCAGTACTTC
CDR3aa: CASSWTSGAQETQYF

v_gene: TRBV5-1
j_gene: TRBJ2-1
d_gene: -
abundance: once
CDR3nt: TGCGCCAGCAGCCGGGACATTAGTTACAATGAGCAGTTCTTC
CDR3aa: CASSRDISYNEQFF

v_gene: TRBV10-3
j_gene: TRBJ2-5
d_gene: TRBD2
abundance: -
CDR3nt: TGTGCCATCAGCCTAGCGGGGGGGAACCAAGAGACCCAGTACTTC
CDR3aa: CAISLAGGNQETQYF

v_gene: TRBV7-6
j_gene: TRBJ2-3
d_gene: -
abundance: -
CDR3nt: TGTGCCAGCAGCGAGGGCTTTGGGGATACGCAGTATTTT
CDR3aa: CASSEGFGDTQYF

v_gene: TRBV9
j_gene: TRBJ1-4
d_gene: -
abundance: -
CDR3nt: TGTGCCAGCAGAGGGGGGGAGCATGAAAAACTGTTTTTT
CDR3aa: CASRGGEHEKLFF

v_gene: TRBV6-6
j_gene: TRBJ2-7
d_gene: TRBD1
abundance: -
CDR3nt: TGTGCCAGCAGCCCGACTAGGGGGACAGGGAACTACGAGCAGTACTTC
CDR3aa: CASSPTRGTGNYEQYF

v_gene: TRBV5-1
j_gene: TRBJ1-2
d_gene: TRBD1
abundance: -
CDR3nt: TGCGCCAGCAGCTCAACCGGGACAGGGACTGGCTACACCTTC
CDR3aa: CASSSTGTGTGYTF

v_gene: TRBV3-1/TRBV3-2
j_gene: TRBJ2-1
d_gene: -
abundance: -
CDR3nt: TGTGCCAGCAGCCAAGATGGGGGCTCCGAGCAGTTCTTC
CDR3aa: CASSQDGGSEQFF

v_gene: TRBV6-6
j_gene: TRBJ1-1
d_gene: TRBD1
abundance: -
CDR3nt: TGTGCCAGCAGAGAAGGACAGGGAGGCAACACTGAAGCTTTCTTT
CDR3aa: CASREGQGGNTEAFF

v_gene: TRBV2
j_gene: TRBJ2-3
d_gene: -
abundance: -
CDR3nt: TGTGCCAGCTCCAGGGGCCTGGGACGGACAGATACGCAGTATTTT
CDR3aa: CASSRGLGRTDTQYF

v_gene: TRBV4-2
j_gene: TRBJ2-3
d_gene: -
abundance: -
CDR3nt: TGTGCCAGCAGCCAAGGACTGGGAGGTGGAACCACAGATACGCAGTATTTT
CDR3aa: CASSQGLGGGTTDTQYF

v_gene: TRBV6-1
j_gene: TRBJ2-7
d_gene: -
abundance: few
CDR3nt: TGTGCCAGCAGTGAACCGGGGAGGAACCTCTACGAGCAGTACTTC
CDR3aa: CASSEPGRNLYEQYF

v_gene: TRBV6-5
j_gene: TRBJ1-1
d_gene: TRBD1
abundance: few
CDR3nt: TGTGCCAGCAGTACCCGACAGGGCGGCACTGAAGCTTTCTTT
CDR3aa: CASSTRQGGTEAFF

v_gene: TRBV2
j_gene: TRBJ1-6
d_gene: -
abundance: -
CDR3nt: TGTGCCAGCAGTGTTTCAGGCCGTTCACCCCTCCACTTT
CDR3aa: CASSVSGRSPLHF

v_gene: TRBV6-1
j_gene: TRBJ2-5
d_gene: -
abundance: once
CDR3nt: TGTGCCAGCAGTGATTCGGCAGGGGCGGAGACCCAGTACTTC
CDR3aa: CASSDSAGAETQYF

v_gene: TRBV19
j_gene: TRBJ1-1
d_gene: TRBD1
abundance: -
CDR3nt: TGTGCCAGTAGTGGGGACAGATACGCTTTCTTT
CDR3aa: CASSGDRYAFF